The 25 T cell receptor beta chains given below trace back to one sample, sequenced in a study of blood T cell repertoires in COVID-19. The repertoire was sequenced with immunoSEQ multiplex PCR; TCRdb's copy has only in-frame clones and lacks some. Among 250,000 or so clones listed, about four fifths were seen once. Source material: peripheral blood. Receptor source: a man under 40 who had recovered from COVID-19.

In this sample, this clone turned up once. The gene calls are TRBV10-1 and TRBJ1-5; 9 bases are shared with TRBD1. With V trimmed by 2 bases and J by 0 bases, 8 bases remained unmatched. From germline, CDR1 is WNHNN and CDR2 SYGVQD (reference sequence). The length of the CDR3 is 18 residues. The CDR3 region is CASSERDRVGYSNQPQHF. CDR3 coding DNA: TGCGCCAGCAGTGAGAGGGACAGGGTCGGTTATAGCAATCAGCCCCAGCATTTT.

This chain connects TRBV20-1 to TRBJ2-5; 8 nucleotides line up with TRBD2. Germline CDR1 DFQATT, CDR2 SNEGSKA (reference sequence). J gave up 4 bases and V 3 bases, and 4 bases lay outside the gene matches. This CDR3 has 13 amino acids. CDR3 sequence reads: CSASPSGGETQYF. Written as DNA, the CDR3 is TGCAGTGCTAGTCCCAGCGGGGGAGAGACCCAGTACTTC.

The chain has TRBV5-1 and TRBJ2-5; the match to TRBD2 covers 12 bases. This CDR3 is 16 amino acids long. Germline values: CDR1 SGHRS, CDR2 YFSETQ. V lost 3 bases to trimming and J lost 2 bases; unmatched junction nucleotides: 5. CDR3 bases: TGCGCCAGCAGCTCAGGACTAGCGGGGCCACAAGAGACCCAGTACTTC. Amino acids: CASSSGLAGPQETQYF.

The V gene is TRBV18, the J gene TRBJ1-4, with D possibly matching TRBD1 (6 bases). Germline lookup yields CDR1 KGHSH and CDR2 LQKENI. V was clipped by 6 bases and J by 0 bases, with 20 bases between them. The length of the CDR3 is 18 residues. The CDR3 nucleotides are TGTGCCAGCTCCTTCGGGACACAGTCAGATTCAACTAATGAAAAACTGTTTTTT. Amino acid sequence: CASSFGTQSDSTNEKLFF.

The gene calls are TRBV11-3 and TRBJ2-2, with TRBD1 matching over 9 bases. There are 14 residues in the CDR3. The junction had 6 bases not matched to a gene; V was cut back by 6 bases and J by 7 bases. Germline assignment: CDR1 SGHNT and CDR2 YENEEA. This chain's CDR3 is CASRAGQGSGELFF. The CDR3 region has the DNA TGTGCCAGCAGAGCGGGACAGGGTAGCGGGGAGCTGTTTTTT.

This chain uses TRBV10-3 with TRBJ2-1; maybe TRBD1 (6 bases). The CDR3 has 15 residues. From germline, CDR1 is ENHRY and CDR2 SYGVKD. The germline V and J ends were trimmed by 4 bases and 4 bases, with 14 bases remaining between them. In DNA, the CDR3 is TGTGCCATCAGTGGGGACCGGCAGGGGTACAATGAGCAGTTCTTC. It is translated as CAISGDRQGYNEQFF.

This chain joins TRBV6-4 and TRBJ1-1; D is ambiguous. Germline loops: CDR1 MRHNA, CDR2 SNTAGT. This CDR3 has 14 residues. V lost 2 bases and J 2 bases, leaving 9 bases between the germline ends. The CDR3, as DNA: TGTGCCAGCAGTGACAAGGGAGGAAACACTGAAGCTTTCTTT. Encoded protein: CASSDKGGNTEAFF.

V is TRBV7-9 and J is TRBJ2-5; weak D call: TRBD1 (6 bases). Deletions cut 5 bases from V and 5 bases from J, with 12 bases between. The germline gives CDR1 SEHNR, CDR2 FQNEAQ (reference sequence). The CDR3 runs 13 residues. CDR3 sequence reads: CASSRRGSETQYF. DNA of the CDR3: TGTGCCAGCAGCCGCAGGGGTTCGGAGACCCAGTACTTC.

V and J are TRBV27 and TRBJ1-6; D is unclear. The CDR3 spans 14 residues. V dropped 3 bases and J dropped 5 bases, with 8 bases sitting between them. Germline CDR1 MNHEY, CDR2 SMNVEV (reference sequence). Written as DNA, the CDR3 is TGTGCCAGCAGTTTCTCGGGGAATAATTCACCCCTCCACTTT. It encodes CASSFSGNNSPLHF.

V gene TRBV5-6 combines with J gene TRBJ2-2; D call uncertain. The CDR3 sequence is 15 residues long. Trimming shortened V by 4 bases and J by 1 base, and 11 bases separated the two germline ends. Per germline, CDR1 SGHDT and CDR2 YYEEEE. The CDR3, as DNA: TGTGCCAGCAGCGTACCAGGCCTGAACACCGGGGAGCTGTTTTTT. As protein: CASSVPGLNTGELFF.

This clone was counted a few times. This chain links TRBV6-1 with TRBJ1-5; TRBD1 aligns across 11 bases. Trimming took 1 base from V and 6 from J; bases not matched to a gene: 2. Germline values: CDR1 MNHNS, CDR2 SASEGT. CDR3 length: 15 amino acids. The CDR3 DNA sequence: TGTGCCAGCAGTGAAGGGACAGGGGGCGGTCAGCCCCAGCATTTT. Its translation is CASSEGTGGGQPQHF.

V usage is TRBV9 and J usage is TRBJ2-2, with TRBD2 matching 13 bases. Trimming removed 2 bases from V and 1 base from J; junction bases left unmatched: 5. The CDR3 runs to 18 residues. Looked up from germline, CDR1 is SGDLS and CDR2 is YYNGEE. The DNA of the CDR3 is TGTGCCAGCAGCGTGACTAGCGGGGGGCCTCTGAACACCGGGGAGCTGTTTTTT. It encodes CASSVTSGGPLNTGELFF.

In this sample, this clone turned up a few times. The V and J genes are TRBV21-1 and TRBJ2-7; no check of the table's D call, TRBD1, against the DNA was made. TRBV21-1 is a pseudogene locus. The CDR3 has 16 residues. CDR3 DNA sequence: TGTGCCAGCAGCCCGCCTTGGGGGCGAAATCCCTACGAGCAGTACGTC. It encodes CASSPPWGRNPYEQYV.

J is TRBJ2-7 and V is TRBV10-3; TRBD2 matches at 7 bases. The CDR3 loop spans 13 amino acids. V trimming: 6 bases; J trimming: 2 bases; junction bases outside the gene matches: 4. Germline values: CDR1 ENHRY, CDR2 SYGVKD. The CDR3 DNA reads TGTGCCATCAGCCTCAGCGGGACCTACGAGCAGTACGTC. The encoded protein is CAISLSGTYEQYV.

The chain links TRBV7-9 to TRBJ2-2; 7 bases match TRBD1. Germline-derived CDR1 and CDR2 are SEHNR and FQNEAQ (reference sequence). The CDR3 is 16 amino acids. The ends lost 5 bases at V and 5 bases at J; junction bases unmatched: 11. This CDR3 reads CASSQRDSFPTGELFF. The CDR3 DNA sequence: TGTGCCAGCAGCCAAAGGGACAGCTTTCCGACCGGGGAGCTGTTTTTT.

CDR3 in DNA: TGCGCCAGCAGCCGTACGGGGGAGACCTACGAGCAGTACTTC. It is translated as CASSRTGETYEQYF. The chain joins TRBV4-1 to TRBJ2-7; D perhaps matches TRBD2 (6 bases). CDR1 and CDR2 (germline): MGHRA, YSYEKL. The CDR3 loop spans 14 amino acids. Trimming took 4 bases from V and 2 from J, leaving 12 bases between them.

The rearrangement joins TRBV11-2 to TRBJ2-2; 9 bases line up with TRBD2. The V segment lost 1 base and the J segment 5 bases; nucleotides outside the gene matches: 2. This CDR3 has 15 residues. Germline assignment: CDR1 SGHAT and CDR2 FQNNGV. The CDR3 protein is CASSLGGGATGELFF. The DNA of the CDR3 is TGTGCCAGCAGCTTAGGCGGGGGGGCTACCGGGGAGCTGTTTTTT. Together with reference TRBV11-2 and TRBJ2-2, the CDR3 gives the full variable domain: EAGVAQSPRYKIIEKRQSVAFWCNPISGHATLYWYQQILGQGPKLLIQFQNNGVVDDSQLPKDRFSAERLKGVDSTLKIQPAKLEDSAVYLCASSLGGGATGELFFGEGSRLTVL.

The chain combines TRBV4-1 with TRBJ2-3; D possibly corresponds to TRBD2 (7 bases). This CDR3 has 16 residues. The germline V gene has CDR1 MGHRA and CDR2 YSYEKL. The V end lost 1 base, the J end lost 3 bases, and 14 bases lay between the germline ends. CDR3 loop: CASSQGGGGRTDTQYF. The CDR3 DNA reads TGCGCCAGCAGCCAAGGTGGGGGGGGCCGGACAGATACGCAGTATTTT.

This sequence joins TRBV18 and TRBJ1-1, with TRBD1 identical over 7 bases. The V gene's germline CDR1 is KGHSH and CDR2 LQKENI. This CDR3 region has 16 residues. J lost 3 bases, V lost 3 bases, and 10 bases had no gene match. The chain's CDR3 is CASSPQQGILDTEAFF. CDR3 DNA sequence: TGTGCCAGCTCACCTCAACAGGGGATCCTGGACACTGAAGCTTTCTTT.

CDR3 in DNA: TGTGCCAGCAGCCCCTATTGGAGCGTCTACAATGAGCAGTTCTTC. It yields the protein CASSPYWSVYNEQFF. The chain has TRBV6-5 and TRBJ2-1, with no clear D. Germline V gene sequence: CDR1 MNHEY, CDR2 SVGAGI. This CDR3 comprises 15 residues. V shed 6 bases and J shed 3 bases, with 15 bases lying between them.

The J gene is TRBJ1-2, the V gene TRBV7-2; D is unresolved. The CDR3 extends over 15 amino acids. Germline V gene data show CDR1 as SGHTA and CDR2 as FQGNSA. V was pared by 5 bases and J by 8 bases, with 21 bases between. The CDR3 is CASSPRGGTSIGYTF. The CDR3, as DNA: TGTGCCAGCAGCCCCCGGGGAGGTACCTCTATAGGCTACACCTTC.

This clone was detected once. The rearrangement joins TRBV2 to TRBJ2-1; 11 bases are a match to TRBD2. The ends lost 2 bases at V and 7 bases at J; junction bases unmatched: 7. This CDR3 is built from 16 residues. Per the germline V gene, CDR1 is SNHLY and CDR2 is FYNNEI. The CDR3 sequence: CASSELAGGRKNEQFF. The CDR3 DNA reads as TGTGCCAGCAGTGAATTAGCGGGGGGGCGAAAGAATGAGCAGTTCTTC.

Note on this clone: Mismatch with germline at one junction end may stem from a read error. This chain uses TRBV7-3 with TRBJ1-1; D is unclear. Looked up from germline, CDR1 is SGHTA and CDR2 is FQGTGA. The CDR3 consists of 12 residues. The CDR3 region is CASSSLGLGLRF. Here the CDR3 DNA reads TGTGCCAGCAGCTCCCTCGGGCTCGGACTGAGATTT.

The chain couples TRBV6-5 to TRBJ1-4; the match to TRBD1 covers 7 bases. Germline CDR1 reads MNHEY; CDR2 reads SVGAGI. The CDR3 extends over 11 amino acids. The junction had 7 bases not matched to a gene; V was cut back by 11 bases and J by 10 bases. CDR3 DNA sequence: TGTGCCGCAGGGGGGAAGGGAAAACTGTTTTTT. Protein product: CAAGGKGKLFF.

The rearrangement uses TRBV20-1 and TRBJ1-1; D might be TRBD1 (6 bases). This CDR3 spans 15 amino acids. Germline V lookup: CDR1 DFQATT, CDR2 SNEGSKA (reference sequence). The V end was cut by 3 bases, the J end by 0 bases, with 14 bases between. CDR3 sequence (DNA): TGCAGTGCTAGTGCCCCGGGACACATGAACACTGAAGCTTTCTTT. Translating it yields CSASAPGHMNTEAFF.